Listed below are T cell receptor beta chains from one sample, sequenced in a study of blood T cell repertoires in COVID-19. Profiled with immunoSEQ multiplex PCR; TCRdb holds only in-frame clones, not every one. This table holds 450,000 to 500,000 clones, 80% to 90% found once. Sequencing input: peripheral blood. The source of these receptors is a human donor in a cohort sampled during active COVID-19. CDR3s include the opening cysteine and the closing phenylalanine or tryptophan. Fields, in order: J gene, D gene, V gene, CDR3 protein. A D gene is named only where the DNA matches it firmly.

>TRBJ1-2|TRBD1|TRBV5-6
CASSNTGGRGYTF
>TRBJ1-1|-|TRBV30
CAWGRDTEAFF
>TRBJ2-7|-|TRBV28
CASSSGTPQDEQYF
>TRBJ2-7|TRBD2|TRBV30
CAWETGLAGYRQYF
>TRBJ1-1|-|TRBV9
CASSVVLGLGVNTEAFF
>TRBJ2-1|-|TRBV7-3
CASSLISGAYNEQFF
>TRBJ1-2|TRBD1|TRBV30
CACSQGQDGYTF
>TRBJ2-1|TRBD1|TRBV9
CASSAQQGANEQFF
>TRBJ1-2|-|TRBV28
CASSLALAGYTF
>TRBJ2-1|TRBD2|TRBV5-1
CASTLSSGRYNEQFF
>TRBJ2-7|TRBD2|TRBV27
CASSFAGASSYEQYF
>TRBJ2-7|-|TRBV21-1
CASSTRPGREVSEQYF
>TRBJ1-4|-|TRBV3-1/TRBV3-2
CASSQDLNPREKLFF
>TRBJ2-1|-|TRBV12-5
CASGLVFEGLGSYNEQFF
>TRBJ1-4|-|TRBV7-9
CASSFPAGVDSEKLFF
>TRBJ1-2|-|TRBV5-1
CASSLAGNRYGYTF
>TRBJ2-2|TRBD2|TRBV2
CASRFSGRGTGELFF
>TRBJ1-5|-|TRBV28
CASSLSYTGRTLNQPQHF
>TRBJ1-4|TRBD1|TRBV19
CASRQGGVEKLFF
>TRBJ2-5|-|TRBV4-1
CASSPFIQGGKETQYF
>TRBJ2-2|-|TRBV27
CASSLWGQGGELFF
>TRBJ1-1|-|TRBV10-1
CASSDQGRGGNTEAFF
>TRBJ1-2|-|TRBV25-1
CASSEFKGPLADGYTF
>TRBJ1-2|-|TRBV9
CASSVGGGTYGYTF
>TRBJ2-2|-|TRBV7-8
CASSEVGRDTGELFF
>TRBJ2-7|-|TRBV29-1
CSVRANYEQYF
>TRBJ2-1|TRBD2|TRBV7-9
CASSRSGSSYNEQFF
>TRBJ2-6|-|TRBV15
CATYRVGANVLTF
>TRBJ1-3|-|TRBV23-1
CASSHSTDSSSGNTIYF
>TRBJ1-5|-|TRBV5-8
CASSFLRDQPQHF
>TRBJ1-6|-|TRBV6-4
CASSDTHEGPLHF
>TRBJ2-7|-|TRBV19
CASSPGSRASYEQYF
>TRBJ2-2|TRBD1|TRBV7-9
CASRAGQGYTGELFF
>TRBJ2-1|-|TRBV28
CASSPPGGARYNEQFF
>TRBJ2-2|TRBD2|TRBV20-1
CSASLAGGGTGELFF
>TRBJ1-3|TRBD1|TRBV9
CASSKTGVGGNTIYF
>TRBJ1-1|-|TRBV9
CASSYTTNTEAFF